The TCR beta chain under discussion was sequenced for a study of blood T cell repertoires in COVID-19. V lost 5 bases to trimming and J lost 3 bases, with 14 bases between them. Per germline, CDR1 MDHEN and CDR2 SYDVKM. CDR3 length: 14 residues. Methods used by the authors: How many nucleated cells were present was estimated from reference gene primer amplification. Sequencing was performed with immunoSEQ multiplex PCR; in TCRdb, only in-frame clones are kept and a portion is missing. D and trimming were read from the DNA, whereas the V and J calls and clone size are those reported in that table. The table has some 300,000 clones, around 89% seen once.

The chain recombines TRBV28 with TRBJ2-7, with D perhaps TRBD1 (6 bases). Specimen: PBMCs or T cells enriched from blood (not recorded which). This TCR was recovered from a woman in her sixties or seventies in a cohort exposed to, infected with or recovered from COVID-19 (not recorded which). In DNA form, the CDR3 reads TGTGCCAGCAGTATTGGGACAAGGATCTACGAGCAGTACTTC. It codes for CASSIGTRIYEQYF.